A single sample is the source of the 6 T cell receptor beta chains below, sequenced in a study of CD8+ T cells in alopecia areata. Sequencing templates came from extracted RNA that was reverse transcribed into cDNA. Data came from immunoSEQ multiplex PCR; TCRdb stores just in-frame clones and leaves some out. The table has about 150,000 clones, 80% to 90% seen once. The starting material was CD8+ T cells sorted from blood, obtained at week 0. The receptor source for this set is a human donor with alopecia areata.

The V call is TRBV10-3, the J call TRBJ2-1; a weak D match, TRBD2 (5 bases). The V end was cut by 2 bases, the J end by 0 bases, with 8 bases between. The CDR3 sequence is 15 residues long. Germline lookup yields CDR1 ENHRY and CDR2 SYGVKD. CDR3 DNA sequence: TGTGCCATCAGTGAGGAGGGCAGCTCCTACAATGAGCAGTTCTTC. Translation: CAISEEGSSYNEQFF.

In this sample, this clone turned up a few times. The CDR3, as DNA: TGTGCCAGCAGTCGATCGGGGGAAGGTGAAGCTTTCTTT. It encodes CASSRSGEGEAFF. This chain links TRBV6-1 with TRBJ1-1, with a tentative D call TRBD1 (5 bases). V was trimmed by 5 bases and J by 7 bases, leaving 14 bases between them. The CDR3 has 13 amino acids. The germline V gene encodes CDR1 MNHNS and CDR2 SASEGT.

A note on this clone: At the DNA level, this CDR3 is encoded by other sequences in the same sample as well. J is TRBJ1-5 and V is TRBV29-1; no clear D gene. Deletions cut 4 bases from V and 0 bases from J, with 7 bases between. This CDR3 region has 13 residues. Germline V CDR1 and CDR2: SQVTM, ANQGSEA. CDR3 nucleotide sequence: TGCAGCGTTGGGACTGGTAGCAATCAGCCCCAGCATTTT. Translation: CSVGTGSNQPQHF.

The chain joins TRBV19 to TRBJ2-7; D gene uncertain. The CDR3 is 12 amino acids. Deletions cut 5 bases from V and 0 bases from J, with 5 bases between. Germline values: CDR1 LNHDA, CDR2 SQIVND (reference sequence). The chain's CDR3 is CASSPGSYEQYF. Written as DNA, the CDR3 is TGTGCCAGTAGTCCGGGCTCCTACGAGCAGTACTTC. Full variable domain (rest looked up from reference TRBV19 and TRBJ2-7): DGGITQSPKYLFRKEGQNVTLSCEQNLNHDAMYWYRQDPGQGLRLIYYSQIVNDFQKGDIAEGYSVSREKKESFPLTVTSAQKNPTAFYLCASSPGSYEQYFGPGTRLTVT.

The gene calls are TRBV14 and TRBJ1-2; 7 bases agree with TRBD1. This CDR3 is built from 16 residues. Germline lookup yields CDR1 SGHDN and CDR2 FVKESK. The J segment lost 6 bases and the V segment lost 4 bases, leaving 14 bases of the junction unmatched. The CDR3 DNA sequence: TGTGCCAGCAGCCCGCGAGAGGACAGGACCACGGATGGCTACACCTTC. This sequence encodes CASSPREDRTTDGYTF.

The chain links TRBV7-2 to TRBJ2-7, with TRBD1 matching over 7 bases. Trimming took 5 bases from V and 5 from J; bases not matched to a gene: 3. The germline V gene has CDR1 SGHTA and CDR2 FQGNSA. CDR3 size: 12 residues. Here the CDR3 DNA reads TGTGCCAGCAGCCAGGGGACAGACGAGCAGTACTTC. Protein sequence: CASSQGTDEQYF.